The present T cell receptor (beta chain) was sequenced within a study of breast tumors, draining lymph nodes, adjacent tissues. TCRdb ran MiXCR on the multiplex PCR reads and lists one entry per CDR3 protein. Counted here are fewer than 15,000 distinct CDR3 sequences, 47% occurring once; the ten biggest clones make up about 28%. Study findings and constraints: Findings are consistent with lymph node origin and intratumoral expansion of most tumor T cells.

This clonotype was counted ten times or more. Its specificity is not known. The sequence derives from a female donor with breast cancer. Some clones in this sample may be carry-over from other donors' samples. The sequencing sample was made of tumor-adjacent breast tissue.

The CDR3 is CASSLRQQETQYF. CDR3 in DNA: TGTGCCAGCAGTTTACGGCAGCAAGAGACCCAGTACTTC. The chain is built from TRBV2 and TRBJ2-5; unclear D gene. V was trimmed by 5 bases and J by 2 bases, leaving 9 bases between them. The CDR3 sequence is 13 residues long. Germline values: CDR1 SNHLY, CDR2 FYNNEI.